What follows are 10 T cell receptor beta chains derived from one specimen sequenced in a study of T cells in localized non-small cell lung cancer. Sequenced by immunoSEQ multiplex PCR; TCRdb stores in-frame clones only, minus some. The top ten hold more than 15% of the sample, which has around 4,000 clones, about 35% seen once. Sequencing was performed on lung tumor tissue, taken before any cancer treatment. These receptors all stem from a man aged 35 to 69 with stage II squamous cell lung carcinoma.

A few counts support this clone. CDR3 residues: CASSQDRGSEQFF. Here the CDR3 DNA reads TGCGCCAGCAGCCAAGATAGGGGTTCTGAGCAGTTCTTC. The chain uses TRBV4-1 and TRBJ2-1; weak D call: TRBD1 (5 bases). The CDR3 consists of 13 residues. CDR1 and CDR2 (germline): MGHRA, YSYEKL. With 0 bases removed from V and 9 bases from J, the gap between germline ends came to 9 bases.

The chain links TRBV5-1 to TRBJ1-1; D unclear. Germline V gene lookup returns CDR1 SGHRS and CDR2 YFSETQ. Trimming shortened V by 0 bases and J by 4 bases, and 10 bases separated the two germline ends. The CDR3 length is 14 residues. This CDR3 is CASSLEDLGTEAFF. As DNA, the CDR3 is TGCGCCAGCAGCTTGGAGGACCTGGGCACTGAAGCTTTCTTT.

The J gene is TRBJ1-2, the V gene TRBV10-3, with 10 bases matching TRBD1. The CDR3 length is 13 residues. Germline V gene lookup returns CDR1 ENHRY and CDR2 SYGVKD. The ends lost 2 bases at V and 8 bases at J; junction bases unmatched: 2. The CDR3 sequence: CAISEGTGEGYTF. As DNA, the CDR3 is TGTGCCATCAGTGAGGGGACAGGGGAAGGCTACACCTTC.

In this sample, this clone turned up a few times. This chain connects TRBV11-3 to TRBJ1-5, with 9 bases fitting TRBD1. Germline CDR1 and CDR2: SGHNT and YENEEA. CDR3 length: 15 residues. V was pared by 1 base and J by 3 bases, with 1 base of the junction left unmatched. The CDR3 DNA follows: TGTGCCAGCAGCTTAGGGACAGGGGACAATCAGCCCCAGCATTTT. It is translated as CASSLGTGDNQPQHF.

CDR3 bases: TGTGCCAGCAGTTTAAGACTAGCGGGGTTGCAAGGAGATACGCAGTATTTT. It encodes CASSLRLAGLQGDTQYF. The rearrangement joins TRBV27 to TRBJ2-3, with 11 bases matching TRBD2. The CDR3 runs to 17 residues. Germline V lookup: CDR1 MNHEY, CDR2 SMNVEV (reference sequence). The ends lost 2 bases at V and 5 bases at J; junction bases unmatched: 9.

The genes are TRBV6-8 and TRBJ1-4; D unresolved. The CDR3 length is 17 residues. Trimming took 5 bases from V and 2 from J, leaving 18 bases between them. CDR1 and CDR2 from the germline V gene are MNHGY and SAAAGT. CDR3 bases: TGTGCCAGCAGTCCAACCCTCCCAGGTTTGACTAATGAAAAACTGTTTTTT. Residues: CASSPTLPGLTNEKLFF.

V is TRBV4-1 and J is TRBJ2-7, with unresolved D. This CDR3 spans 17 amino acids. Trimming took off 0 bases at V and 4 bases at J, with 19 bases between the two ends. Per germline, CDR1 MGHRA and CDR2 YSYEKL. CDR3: CASSQELGQPRLYEQYF. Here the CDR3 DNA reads TGCGCCAGCAGCCAAGAGCTAGGGCAACCTCGCCTATACGAGCAGTACTTC.

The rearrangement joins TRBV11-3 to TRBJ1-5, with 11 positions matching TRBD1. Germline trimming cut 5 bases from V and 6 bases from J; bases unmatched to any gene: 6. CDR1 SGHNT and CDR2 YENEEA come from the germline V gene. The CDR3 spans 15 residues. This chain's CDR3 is CASSPDRGLGQPQHF. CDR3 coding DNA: TGTGCCAGCAGCCCGGACAGGGGGCTAGGTCAGCCCCAGCATTTT.

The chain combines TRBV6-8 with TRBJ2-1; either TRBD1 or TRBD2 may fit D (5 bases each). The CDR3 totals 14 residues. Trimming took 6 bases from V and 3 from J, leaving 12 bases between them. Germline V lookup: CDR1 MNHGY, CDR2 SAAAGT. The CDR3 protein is CASRPTGRYNEQFF. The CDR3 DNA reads TGTGCCAGCAGGCCGACGGGACGCTACAATGAGCAGTTCTTC.

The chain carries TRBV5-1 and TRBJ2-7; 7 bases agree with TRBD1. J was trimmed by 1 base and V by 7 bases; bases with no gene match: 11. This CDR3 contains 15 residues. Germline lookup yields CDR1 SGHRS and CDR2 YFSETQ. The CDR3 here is CASHVGQGVSYEQYF. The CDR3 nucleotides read TGCGCCAGCCACGTGGGGCAGGGGGTTTCCTACGAGCAGTACTTC.